Shown below are 14 T cell receptor beta chains from a single sample sequenced in a study of Ad26.COV2.S vaccination and SARS-CoV-2 variants. Treatment reported: around 19 received Ad26.COV2.S at low or high dose, single or two shots; 5 received placebo; per-sample allocation not given. At day 63 after the first vaccine or placebo injection, samples were drawn. Clones were sequenced by immunoSEQ multiplex PCR, and TCRdb holds only the in-frame ones, with some missing. The sample lists more than 300,000 clones; 86% were seen once. Sample: peripheral blood, taken in a trial of Ad26.COV2.S vaccine versus placebo. The receptors were sampled from a person between 18 and 65 years old who received the Ad26.COV2.S COVID-19 vaccine or a placebo.

Of note for this clone: One junction end does not reproduce the germline sequence, and a read error may be involved. The V and J genes are TRBV2 and TRBJ2-7; no definite D call. The CDR3 totals 12 residues. Germline lookup yields CDR1 SNHLY and CDR2 FYNNEI. CDR3 DNA: TGTGCCAGCAGGGAAGTACGAAGCGAGCAGTACTTC. Protein product: CASREVRSEQYF.

This sequence joins TRBV14 and TRBJ1-2; 9 nucleotides agree with TRBD1. Germline values: CDR1 SGHDN, CDR2 FVKESK. V dropped 6 bases and J dropped 8; count of bases not matched to a gene: 10. This CDR3 has 14 residues. The CDR3 sequence is CASSSRDRVPGYTF. The DNA of the CDR3 is TGTGCCAGCAGTTCCCGGGACAGGGTTCCCGGCTACACCTTC.

This clone appeared a single time. This chain links TRBV5-1 with TRBJ2-1; 11 nucleotides line up with TRBD1. The CDR3 totals 15 residues. V was pared by 4 bases and J by 6 bases, with 6 bases of the junction left unmatched. Germline assignment: CDR1 SGHRS and CDR2 YFSETQ. The CDR3 DNA is TGCGCCAGCAGCCGTGGACAGGGGGCTGTCAATGAGCAGTTCTTC. This gives the protein CASSRGQGAVNEQFF. The full variable domain, in which reference TRBV5-1 and TRBJ2-1 provide the parts outside the CDR3, is KAGVTQTPRYLIKTRGQQVTLSCSPISGHRSVSWYQQTPGQGLQFLFEYFSETQRNKGNFPGRFSGRQFSNSRSEMNVSTLELGDSALYLCASSRGQGAVNEQFFGPGTRLTVL.

This clone was seen only once. The chain combines TRBV6-2 or TRBV6-3 with TRBJ1-5; 12 bases are a match to TRBD1. J lost 7 bases, V lost 6 bases, and 4 bases had no gene match. This CDR3 is 14 amino acids long. Germline V gene data show CDR1 as MNHEY and CDR2 as SVGEGT. The CDR3 sequence: CASSWGQGAQPQHF. DNA for the CDR3: TGTGCCAGCAGCTGGGGACAGGGGGCCCAGCCCCAGCATTTT.

CDR3 sequence reads: CASDEGGSAYNEQFF. In DNA form, the CDR3 reads TGTGCCAGCGATGAGGGGGGTAGCGCCTACAATGAGCAGTTCTTC. This chain joins TRBV28 and TRBJ2-1; D possibly matches TRBD1 or TRBD2 (6 bases each). The length of the CDR3 is 15 residues. The germline V gene encodes CDR1 MDHEN and CDR2 SYDVKM. V gave up 8 bases and J gave up 2 bases, with 16 bases separating them.

This clone has a handful of counts. The J gene is TRBJ2-5, the V gene TRBV2; 7 bases line up with TRBD1. Germline V CDR1 and CDR2: SNHLY, FYNNEI. The CDR3 is 15 amino acids. V was clipped by 3 bases and J by 4 bases; unmatched bases: 8. DNA for the CDR3: TGTGCCAGCAGTGAGGCCGACAGGGCGGGAGAGACCCAGTACTTC. It translates to CASSEADRAGETQYF.

The chain uses TRBV4-1 and TRBJ2-1; a weak D match, TRBD1 (6 bases). V shed 3 bases and J shed 2 bases, with 17 bases lying between them. The CDR3 runs 17 residues. Looked up from germline, CDR1 is MGHRA and CDR2 is YSYEKL. The CDR3 loop is CASSQGEGVGTYNEQFF. CDR3 bases: TGCGCCAGCAGCCAGGGTGAGGGGGTGGGGACCTACAATGAGCAGTTCTTC.

CDR3 sequence reads: CASSSSGILGHSPLHF. In DNA form, the CDR3 reads TGTGCCAGCAGTTCCTCCGGGATACTAGGACATTCACCCCTCCACTTT. The gene calls are TRBV27 and TRBJ1-6; D unclear. Germline V CDR1 and CDR2: MNHEY, SMNVEV (reference sequence). The CDR3 is 16 residues long. The V end was cut by 4 bases, the J end by 8 bases, with 18 bases between.

This clone has more than one count but fewer than ten. The same CDR3 is also encoded by other DNA sequences in this sample. The V call is TRBV28, the J call TRBJ1-1; TRBD1 agrees at 7 bases. Germline assignment: CDR1 MDHEN and CDR2 SYDVKM. V trimming: 4 bases; J trimming: 1 base; junction bases outside the gene matches: 6. There are 15 residues in the CDR3. The CDR3 sequence is CASSSPGQPNTEAFF. In DNA, the CDR3 is TGTGCCAGCAGTTCTCCGGGACAGCCGAACACTGAAGCTTTCTTT.

J is TRBJ1-1 and V is TRBV6-5; D is unclear. The germline CDR1 and CDR2 sequences are MNHEY and SVGAGI. The germline V and J ends were trimmed by 0 bases and 0 bases, with 11 bases remaining between them. CDR3 size: 16 residues. In nucleotides, the CDR3 is TGTGCCAGCAGTTACTCGGAGGAAGGCATGAACACTGAAGCTTTCTTT. This sequence encodes CASSYSEEGMNTEAFF.

V usage is TRBV14 and J usage is TRBJ2-2, with D tentatively TRBD1 (6 bases). Per germline, CDR1 SGHDN and CDR2 FVKESK. Trimming stripped 1 base from V and 4 bases from J, with 13 bases between. The CDR3 consists of 16 residues. The CDR3 region has the DNA TGTGCCAGCAGCCAAGCCGCAGGGGTACGCACCGGGGAGCTGTTTTTT. Its translation is CASSQAAGVRTGELFF.

The chain is built from TRBV7-2 and TRBJ1-6, with 7 positions matching TRBD1. This CDR3 spans 15 amino acids. Germline V gene data show CDR1 as SGHTA and CDR2 as FQGNSA. With 1 base clipped from V and 8 bases from J, the junction kept 5 bases outside the gene matches. The CDR3 DNA reads as TGTGCCAGCAGCTTAGAGGTGACAGGGCATTCACCCCTCCACTTT. As protein: CASSLEVTGHSPLHF. Full variable domain (rest looked up from reference TRBV7-2 and TRBJ1-6): GAGVSQSPSNKVTEKGKDVELRCDPISGHTALYWYRQSLGQGLEFLIYFQGNSAPDKSGLPSDRFSAERTGGSVSTLTIQRTQQEDSAVYLCASSLEVTGHSPLHFGNGTRLTVT.

With regard to this clone: This same CDR3 is encoded by further DNA sequences in the sample. This rearrangement joins TRBV12-3 or TRBV12-4 to TRBJ2-7; tentatively, D is TRBD2 (5 bases). V was trimmed by 6 bases and J by 4 bases, leaving 10 bases between them. CDR3 length: 12 amino acids. CDR3 in amino acids: CASSPTGYEQYF. The CDR3 DNA sequence: TGTGCCAGCAGCCCAACGGGGTACGAGCAGTACTTC.

This chain links TRBV28 with TRBJ2-1, with D tentatively TRBD1 (5 bases). CDR1 and CDR2 from the germline V gene are MDHEN and SYDVKM. The CDR3 sequence is 12 residues long. V was shortened by 2 bases and J by 12 bases, with 11 bases between the two germline ends. CDR3 sequence reads: CASSLPGMGQFF. The DNA for the CDR3 is TGTGCCAGCAGTTTACCAGGGATGGGGCAGTTCTTC.